This TCR beta chain emerged from a study of OX40 agonist ivuxolimab in advanced cancers. Sequencing was performed with immunoSEQ multiplex PCR; in TCRdb, only in-frame clones are kept and a portion is missing. This sample carries about 100,000 clones, about 91% of them seen once, and the ten largest clones take roughly 0.15%. The germline CDR1 and CDR2 sequences are SEHNR and FQNEAQ (reference sequence). The CDR3 contains 14 residues. Trimming cost V 1 base and J 5 bases; bases outside gene matches: 2. The specimen was CD4+ or CD8+ T cells sorted from blood, collected in a trial of the OX40 agonist ivuxolimab. This sequence joins TRBV7-9 and TRBJ2-1, with TRBD1 matching over 7 bases. The source of this sequence is an adult with an advanced solid tumor such as melanoma, head and neck, liver or kidney cancer. CDR3 DNA sequence: TGTGCCAGCAGCTTAGACAGGGGAAACAATGAGCAGTTCTTC. Its protein product is CASSLDRGNNEQFF.